This T cell receptor (beta chain) was retrieved from a study of blood T cell repertoires in COVID-19 (dated by TCRdb to about 2020). General notes on the study: Samples from collaborators originated in the United States, Italy and Spain and spanned both the acute and convalescent phases of COVID-19. The material from the prospective study consisted of cDNA or gDNA derived from T cells, B-cell-depleted T cells, or PBMCs. Subjects who had been exposed to COVID-19, were actively infected with it, or had recovered from it provided the deeply sampled blood TCRbeta repertoires that made up the dataset. The repertoires were released in a freely available public database intended as a resource for research on the immune response to SARS-CoV-2. The samples were drawn from the first 160 participants of the ongoing ImmuneRACE study and from 950 to 1,500 subjects provided by 6 global collaborators. The sample metadata nearly always contained a de-identified subject ID, COVID-19 status, age in years and sex. Where available, HLA class I and class II types were taken from metadata supplied by the sample provider and were not determined by assay-based typing. General conclusions and limits of the study: How much clinical and demographic metadata was included differed by source and by participant, and the metadata was provided uncurated.

In Seattle, one collaborating source enrolled patients while the infection was active and tracked those patients longitudinally over the course of disease. Each collaborating institution followed its own protocols to collect whole blood in K2EDTA tubes. For TCRbeta analysis, collaborators shipped samples in one of three forms: frozen whole blood, isolated PBMCs, or DNA extracted from either of those sample types. The immunoSEQ Assay, a bias-controlled multiplex PCR, was used to amplify TCRbeta CDR3 regions from genomic DNA. From the authors' description of their analysis: The number of nucleated cells in each sample was estimated from the amplification of reference gene primers within the assay. To quantify the absolute abundance of each unique TCRbeta CDR3 rearrangement, sequence reads were collapsed and filtered. Productive Simpson clonality was computed per sample as the square root of Simpson's diversity index over productive rearrangements. This is the immuneACCESS table as TCRdb keeps it, with only in-frame sequences that have V and J called. A part of the clones is gone; compared with another copy, unresolved V genes explain less than half, and the rest is unexplained. The DNA was the basis for D and trimming; V, J and clone size are from that table. The sample table lists roughly 380,000 clones, roughly 90% of them with a count of one. Around 4% of the sample is in the top ten clones.

The CDR3 sequence holds 13 residues, the cysteine and phenylalanine included. The only DNA kept is the CDR3, 39 bases in frame from the first base. V is clipped by 1 base and J by 6 bases, and the sequence between their germline boundaries is 11 bases long. Taken from the germline V gene, the CDR1 and CDR2 loops are SGHDT and YYEEEE. A remark on this clone: The antigen it binds to is not known. The record has no base qualities; no much larger clone is one base away.

The V and J genes are TRBV5-6 and TRBJ2-7; possibly the D gene is TRBD1, per 6 matching bases. The clonotype originates from a woman between 55 and 75 years old with COVID-19, enrolled during active disease. Sequencing input: peripheral blood. DNA sequence: TGTGCCAGCAGCTTGAGGGGGATAGGCGAGCAGTACTTC. It is translated as CASSLRGIGEQYF.